The present entry profiles one T cell receptor beta chain with its context. Its antigen remains unidentified. The authors' processing: ImmunoSEQ yielded junction-only sequences lacking quality scores, so filtering differed. The table came from immunoSEQ multiplex PCR; TCRdb's copy has only in-frame clones and leaves some out. For V, J and clone size, that table is used; D and trimming come from the DNA. Among under 2,000,000 clones listed, roughly 94% were seen once. The data were obtained in a study of shared clonotypes between healthy human individuals. The study's findings and limits: Depth of sequencing was expected to influence donor clonotype sharing. Sampling was confined to blood; repertoires within tissues likely differ.

Positive CCR7 selection of CD45RO-negative cells yielded the naive CD8 cells, and terminally differentiated effector memory CD45RA+ cells were excluded. V gave up 0 bases and J gave up 6 bases, with 13 bases separating them. The CDR3 extends over 15 amino acids. The germline CDR1 and CDR2 sequences are SGDLS and YYNGEE. Sequencing used naive CD8+ T cells sorted from blood. The chain combines TRBV9 with TRBJ1-5, with TRBD1 as a possible D gene (5 bases). The source of this sequence is a man aged 18 to 29 in good health. CDR3 loop: CASSVGGGSAQPQHF. The CDR3 region has the DNA TGTGCCAGCAGCGTAGGTGGGGGTAGTGCTCAGCCCCAGCATTTT.